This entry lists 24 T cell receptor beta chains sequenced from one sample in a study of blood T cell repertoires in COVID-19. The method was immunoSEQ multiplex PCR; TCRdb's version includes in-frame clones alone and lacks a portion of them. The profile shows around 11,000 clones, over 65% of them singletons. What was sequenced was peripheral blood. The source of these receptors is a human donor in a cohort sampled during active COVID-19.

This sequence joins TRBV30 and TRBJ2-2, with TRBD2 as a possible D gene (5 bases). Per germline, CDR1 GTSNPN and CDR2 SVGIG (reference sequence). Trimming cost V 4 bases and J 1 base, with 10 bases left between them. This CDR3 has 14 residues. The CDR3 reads CAWTKDWNTGELFF. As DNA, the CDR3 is TGTGCCTGGACAAAGGACTGGAACACCGGGGAGCTGTTTTTT. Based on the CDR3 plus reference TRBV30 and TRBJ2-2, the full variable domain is SQTIHQWPATLVQPVGSPLSLECTVEGTSNPNLYWYRQAAGRGLQLLFYSVGIGQISSEVPQNLSASRPQDRQFILSSKKLLLSDSGFYLCAWTKDWNTGELFFGEGSRLTVL.

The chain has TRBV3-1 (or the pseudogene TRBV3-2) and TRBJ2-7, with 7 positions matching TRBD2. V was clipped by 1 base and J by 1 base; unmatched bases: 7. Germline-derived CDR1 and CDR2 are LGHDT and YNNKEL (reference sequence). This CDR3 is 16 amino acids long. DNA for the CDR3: TGTGCCAGCAGCCAAGTGGCCGTCGGGAGGTCCTACGAGCAGTACTTC. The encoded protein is CASSQVAVGRSYEQYF.

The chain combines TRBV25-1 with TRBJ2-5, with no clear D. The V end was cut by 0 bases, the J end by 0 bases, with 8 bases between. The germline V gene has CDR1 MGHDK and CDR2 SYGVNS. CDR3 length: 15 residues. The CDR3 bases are TGTGCCAGCAGTGAATATGACGGGTACCAAGAGACCCAGTACTTC. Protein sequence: CASSEYDGYQETQYF.

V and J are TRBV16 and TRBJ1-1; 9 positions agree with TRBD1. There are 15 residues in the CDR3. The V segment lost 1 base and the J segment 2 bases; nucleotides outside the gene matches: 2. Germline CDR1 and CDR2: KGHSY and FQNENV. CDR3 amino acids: CASSQWDRANTEAFF. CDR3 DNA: TGTGCCAGCAGCCAATGGGACAGGGCCAACACTGAAGCTTTCTTT. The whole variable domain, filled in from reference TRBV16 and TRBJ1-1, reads GEEVAQTPKHLVRGEGQKAKLYCAPIKGHSYVFWYQQVLKNEFKFLISFQNENVFDETGMPKERFSAKCLPNSPCSLEIQATKLEDSAVYFCASSQWDRANTEAFFGQGTRLTVV.

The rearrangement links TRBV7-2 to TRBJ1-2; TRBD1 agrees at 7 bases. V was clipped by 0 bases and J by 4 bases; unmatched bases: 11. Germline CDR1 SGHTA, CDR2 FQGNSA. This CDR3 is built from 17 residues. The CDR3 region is CASSLAGGIGQAYGYTF. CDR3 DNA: TGTGCCAGCAGCTTAGCTGGTGGAATAGGACAGGCCTATGGCTACACCTTC.

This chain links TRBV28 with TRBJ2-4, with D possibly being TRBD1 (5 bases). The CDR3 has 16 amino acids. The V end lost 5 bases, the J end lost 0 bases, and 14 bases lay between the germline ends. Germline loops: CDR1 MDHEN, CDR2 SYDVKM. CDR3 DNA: TGTGCCAGCAGTCTCGACAGTCTTCTAGCCAAAAACATTCAGTACTTC. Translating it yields CASSLDSLLAKNIQYF.

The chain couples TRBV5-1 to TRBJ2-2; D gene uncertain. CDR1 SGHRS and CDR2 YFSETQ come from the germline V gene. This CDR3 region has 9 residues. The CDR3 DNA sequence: TGCGTCACCGGCGGGGAGCTGTTTTTT. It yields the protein CVTGGELFF.

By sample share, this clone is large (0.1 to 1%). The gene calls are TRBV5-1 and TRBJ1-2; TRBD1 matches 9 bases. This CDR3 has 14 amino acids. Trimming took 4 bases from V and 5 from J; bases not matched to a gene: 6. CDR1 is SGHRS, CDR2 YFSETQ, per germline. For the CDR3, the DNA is TGCGCCAGCAGCGGGACAGGGATAGCTTATGGCTACACCTTC. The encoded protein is CASSGTGIAYGYTF.

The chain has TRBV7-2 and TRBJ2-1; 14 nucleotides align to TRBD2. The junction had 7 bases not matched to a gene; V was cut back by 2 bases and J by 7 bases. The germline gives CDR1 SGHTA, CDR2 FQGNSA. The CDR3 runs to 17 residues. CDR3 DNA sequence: TGTGCCAGCAGCTTACGCCCCGGGACTAGCGGGAGTAATGAGCAGTTCTTC. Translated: CASSLRPGTSGSNEQFF.

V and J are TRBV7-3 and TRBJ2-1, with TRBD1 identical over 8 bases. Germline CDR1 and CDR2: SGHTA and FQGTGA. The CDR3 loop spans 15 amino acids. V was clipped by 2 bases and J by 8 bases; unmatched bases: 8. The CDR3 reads CASSLDRGKTDEQFF. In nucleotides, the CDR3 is TGTGCCAGCAGCTTAGACAGGGGCAAAACGGATGAGCAGTTCTTC.

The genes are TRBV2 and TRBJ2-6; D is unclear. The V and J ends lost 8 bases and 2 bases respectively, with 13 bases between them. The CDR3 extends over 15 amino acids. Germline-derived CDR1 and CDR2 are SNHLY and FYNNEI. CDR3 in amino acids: CASRRRVPGANVLTF. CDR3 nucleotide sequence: TGTGCCAGCCGCCGACGGGTTCCTGGGGCCAACGTCCTGACTTTC.

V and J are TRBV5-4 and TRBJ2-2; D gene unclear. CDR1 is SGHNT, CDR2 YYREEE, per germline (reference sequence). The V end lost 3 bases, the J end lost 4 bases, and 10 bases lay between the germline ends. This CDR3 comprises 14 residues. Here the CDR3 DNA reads TGTGCCAGCAGCTCCCGACTGAGCACCGGGGAGCTGTTTTTT. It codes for CASSSRLSTGELFF.

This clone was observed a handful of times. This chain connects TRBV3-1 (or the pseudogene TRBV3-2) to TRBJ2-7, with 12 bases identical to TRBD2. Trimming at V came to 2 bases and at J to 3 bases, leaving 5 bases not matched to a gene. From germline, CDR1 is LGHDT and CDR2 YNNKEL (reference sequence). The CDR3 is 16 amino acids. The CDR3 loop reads CASSQWTSGTNYEQYF. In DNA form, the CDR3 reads TGTGCCAGCAGCCAATGGACTAGCGGGACCAACTACGAGCAGTACTTC.

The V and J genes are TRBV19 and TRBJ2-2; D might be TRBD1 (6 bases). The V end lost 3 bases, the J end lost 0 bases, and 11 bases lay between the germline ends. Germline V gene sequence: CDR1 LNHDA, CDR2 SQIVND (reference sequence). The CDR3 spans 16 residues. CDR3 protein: CASSILGAANTGELFF. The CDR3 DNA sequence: TGTGCCAGTAGTATTTTGGGGGCTGCGAACACCGGGGAGCTGTTTTTT.

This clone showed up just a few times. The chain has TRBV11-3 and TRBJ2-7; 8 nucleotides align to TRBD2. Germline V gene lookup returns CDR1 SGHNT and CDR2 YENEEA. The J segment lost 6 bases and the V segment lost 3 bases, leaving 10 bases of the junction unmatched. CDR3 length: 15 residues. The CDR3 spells CASSLGVTSVGEQYF. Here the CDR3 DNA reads TGTGCCAGCAGCTTGGGGGTGACTAGCGTCGGCGAGCAGTACTTC.

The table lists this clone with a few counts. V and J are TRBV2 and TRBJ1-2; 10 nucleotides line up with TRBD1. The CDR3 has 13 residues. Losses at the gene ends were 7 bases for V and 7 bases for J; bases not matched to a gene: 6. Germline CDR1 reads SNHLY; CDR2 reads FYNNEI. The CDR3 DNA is TGTGCCAGCACCCGACAGGGGGCGGGTGGCTACACCTTC. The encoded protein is CASTRQGAGGYTF.

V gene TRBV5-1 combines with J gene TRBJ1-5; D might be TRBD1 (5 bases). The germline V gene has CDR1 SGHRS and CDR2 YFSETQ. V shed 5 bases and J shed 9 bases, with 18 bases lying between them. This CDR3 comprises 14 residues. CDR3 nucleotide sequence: TGCGCCAGCAGACCTGGGACGGGGGAATGGCCCCAGCATTTT. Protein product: CASRPGTGEWPQHF. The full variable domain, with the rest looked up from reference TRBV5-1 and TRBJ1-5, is KAGVTQTPRYLIKTRGQQVTLSCSPISGHRSVSWYQQTPGQGLQFLFEYFSETQRNKGNFPGRFSGRQFSNSRSEMNVSTLELGDSALYLCASRPGTGEWPQHFGDGTRLSIL.

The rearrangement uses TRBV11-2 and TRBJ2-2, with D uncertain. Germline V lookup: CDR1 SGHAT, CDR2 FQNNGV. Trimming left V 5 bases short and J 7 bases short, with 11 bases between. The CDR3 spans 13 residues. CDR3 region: CASSPMRRGELFF. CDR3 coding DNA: TGTGCCAGCAGCCCCATGAGGCGCGGGGAGCTGTTTTTT.

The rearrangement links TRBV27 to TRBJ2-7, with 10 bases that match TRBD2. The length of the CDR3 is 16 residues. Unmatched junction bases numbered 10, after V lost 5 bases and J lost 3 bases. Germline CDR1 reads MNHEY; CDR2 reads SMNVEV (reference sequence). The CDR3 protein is CASSLSSGSLLYEQYF. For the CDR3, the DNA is TGTGCCAGCAGTCTCTCTAGCGGGAGCCTCCTCTACGAGCAGTACTTC.

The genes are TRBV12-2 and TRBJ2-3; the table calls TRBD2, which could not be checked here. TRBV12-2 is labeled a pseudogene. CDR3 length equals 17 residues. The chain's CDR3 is CASRLAGGRESTDTQYF. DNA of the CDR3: TGTGCAAGTCGCTTGGCGGGAGGGCGCGAAAGCACAGATACGCAGTATTTT.

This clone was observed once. Here the CDR3 reads CAWSPGENYGYTF. CDR3 DNA: TGTGCCTGGAGCCCAGGGGAGAACTATGGCTACACCTTC. This chain links TRBV30 with TRBJ1-2; possible D gene TRBD1, 6 bases. V lost 3 bases and J lost 2, with 10 bases in between. Germline V CDR1 and CDR2: GTSNPN, SVGIG (reference sequence). The CDR3 has 13 residues.

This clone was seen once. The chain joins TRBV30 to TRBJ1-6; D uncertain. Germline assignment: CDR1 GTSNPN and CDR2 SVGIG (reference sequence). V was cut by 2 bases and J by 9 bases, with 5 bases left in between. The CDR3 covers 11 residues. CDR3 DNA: TGTGCCTGGAGTTACGGTTCACCCCTCCACTTT. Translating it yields CAWSYGSPLHF.

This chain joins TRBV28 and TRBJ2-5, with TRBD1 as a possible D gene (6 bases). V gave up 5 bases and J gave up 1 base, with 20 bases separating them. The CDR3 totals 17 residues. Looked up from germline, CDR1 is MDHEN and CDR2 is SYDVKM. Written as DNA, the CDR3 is TGTGCCAGCAGTAAGGTCCCGACAGGCTTCCCCCAAGAGACCCAGTACTTC. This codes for CASSKVPTGFPQETQYF. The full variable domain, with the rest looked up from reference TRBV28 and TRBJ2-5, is DVKVTQSSRYLVKRTGEKVFLECVQDMDHENMFWYRQDPGLGLRLIYFSYDVKMKEKGDIPEGYSVSREKKERFSLILESASTNQTSMYLCASSKVPTGFPQETQYFGPGTRLLVL.

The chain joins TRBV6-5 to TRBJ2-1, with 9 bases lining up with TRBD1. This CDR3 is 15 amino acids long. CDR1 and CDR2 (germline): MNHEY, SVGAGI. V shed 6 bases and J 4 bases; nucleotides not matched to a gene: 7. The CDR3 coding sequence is TGTGCCAGCAGGCCACCGACAGGGGGATACAATGAGCAGTTCTTC. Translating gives CASRPPTGGYNEQFF.